This T cell receptor beta chain comes out of a study of T cell changes during pregnancy in multiple sclerosis. Germline lookup yields CDR1 SGHRS and CDR2 YFSETQ. This CDR3 contains 17 residues. J was trimmed by 3 bases and V by 7 bases; bases with no gene match: 9. Data came from immunoSEQ multiplex PCR; TCRdb stores just in-frame clones and leaves some out. The data contain 93,000 or so clones, around 93% of them singletons. The sequence was collected from a female donor with multiple sclerosis, enrolled in a pregnancy study. The J gene is TRBJ2-1, the V gene TRBV5-1; 14 bases line up with TRBD2. Specimen: peripheral blood, collected before pregnancy. This CDR3 reads CASAIGGTSGSYNEQFF. The DNA of the CDR3 is TGCGCCAGCGCTATAGGAGGGACTAGCGGGAGCTACAATGAGCAGTTCTTC.